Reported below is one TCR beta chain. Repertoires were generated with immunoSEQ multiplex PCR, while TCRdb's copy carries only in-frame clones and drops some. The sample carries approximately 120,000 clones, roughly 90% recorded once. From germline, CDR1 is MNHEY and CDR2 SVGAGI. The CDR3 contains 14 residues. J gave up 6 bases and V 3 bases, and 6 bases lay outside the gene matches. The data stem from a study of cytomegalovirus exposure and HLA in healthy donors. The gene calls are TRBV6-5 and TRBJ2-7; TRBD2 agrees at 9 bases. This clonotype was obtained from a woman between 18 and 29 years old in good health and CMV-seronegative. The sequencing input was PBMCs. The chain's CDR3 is CASSYRGGGREQYF. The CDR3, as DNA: TGTGCCAGCAGTTATCGCGGGGGGGGGCGCGAGCAGTACTTC.